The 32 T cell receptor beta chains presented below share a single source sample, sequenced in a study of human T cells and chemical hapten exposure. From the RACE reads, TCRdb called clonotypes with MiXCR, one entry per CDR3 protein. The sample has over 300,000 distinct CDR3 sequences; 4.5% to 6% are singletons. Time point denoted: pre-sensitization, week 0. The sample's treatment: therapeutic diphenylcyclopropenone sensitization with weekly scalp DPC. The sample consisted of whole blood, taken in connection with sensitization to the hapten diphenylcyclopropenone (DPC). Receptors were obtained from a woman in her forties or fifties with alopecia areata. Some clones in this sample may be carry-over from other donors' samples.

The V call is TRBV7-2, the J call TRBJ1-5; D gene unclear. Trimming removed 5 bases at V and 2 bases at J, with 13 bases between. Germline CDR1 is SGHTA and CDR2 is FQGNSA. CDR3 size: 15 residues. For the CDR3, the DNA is TGTGCCAGCAGCACGGCGGCCGCGGGCAATCAGCCCCAGCATTTT. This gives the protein CASSTAAAGNQPQHF.

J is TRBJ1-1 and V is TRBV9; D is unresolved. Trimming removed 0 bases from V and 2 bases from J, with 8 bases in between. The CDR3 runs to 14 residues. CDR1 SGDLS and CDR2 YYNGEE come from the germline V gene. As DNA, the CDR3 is TGTGCCAGCAGCGTAGTACCAGGAAACACTGAAGCTTTCTTT. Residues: CASSVVPGNTEAFF.

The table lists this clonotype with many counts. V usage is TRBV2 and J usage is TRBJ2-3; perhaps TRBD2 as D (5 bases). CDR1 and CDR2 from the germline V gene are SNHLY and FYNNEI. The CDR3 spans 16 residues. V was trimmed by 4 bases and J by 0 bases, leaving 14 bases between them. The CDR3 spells CASSVKRQPSTDTQYF. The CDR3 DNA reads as TGTGCCAGCAGTGTTAAGCGGCAGCCTAGCACAGATACGCAGTATTTT.

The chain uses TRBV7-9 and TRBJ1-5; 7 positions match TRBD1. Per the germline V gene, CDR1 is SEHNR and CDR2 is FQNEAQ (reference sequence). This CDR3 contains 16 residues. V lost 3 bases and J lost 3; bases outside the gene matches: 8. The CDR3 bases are TGTGCCAGCAGCTTTGAGGGACAGACGCCCAATCAGCCCCAGCATTTT. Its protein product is CASSFEGQTPNQPQHF. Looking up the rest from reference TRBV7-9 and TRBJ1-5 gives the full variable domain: DTGVSQNPRHKITKRGQNVTFRCDPISEHNRLYWYRQTLGQGPEFLTYFQNEAQLEKSRLLSDRFSAERPKGSFSTLEIQRTEQGDSAMYLCASSFEGQTPNQPQHFGDGTRLSIL.

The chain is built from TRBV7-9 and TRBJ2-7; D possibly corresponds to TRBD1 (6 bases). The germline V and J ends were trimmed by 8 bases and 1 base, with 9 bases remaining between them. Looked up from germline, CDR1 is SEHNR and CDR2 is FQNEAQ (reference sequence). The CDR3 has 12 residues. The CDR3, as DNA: TGTGCCAGCTCCGGACAGTCCTACGAGCAGTACTTC. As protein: CASSGQSYEQYF.

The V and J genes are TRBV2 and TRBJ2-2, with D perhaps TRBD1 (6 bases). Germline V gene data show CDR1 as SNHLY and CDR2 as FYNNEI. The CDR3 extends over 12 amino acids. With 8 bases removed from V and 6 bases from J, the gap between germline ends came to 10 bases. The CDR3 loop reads CASWGPAGELFF. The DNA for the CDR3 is TGTGCCAGCTGGGGGCCCGCCGGGGAGCTGTTTTTT.

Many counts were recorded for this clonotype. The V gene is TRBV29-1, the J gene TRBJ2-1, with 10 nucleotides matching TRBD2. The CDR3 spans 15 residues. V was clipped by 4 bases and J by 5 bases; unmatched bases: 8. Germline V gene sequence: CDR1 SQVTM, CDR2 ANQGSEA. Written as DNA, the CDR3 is TGCAGCGTTGTCGCCGCGGGACTAGCGAACAATGAGCAGTTCTTC. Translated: CSVVAAGLANNEQFF.

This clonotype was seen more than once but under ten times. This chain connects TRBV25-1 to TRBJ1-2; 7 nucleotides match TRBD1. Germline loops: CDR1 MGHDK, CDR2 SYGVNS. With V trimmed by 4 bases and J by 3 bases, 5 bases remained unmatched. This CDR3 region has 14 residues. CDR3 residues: CASSVPGGDYGYTF. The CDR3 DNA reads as TGTGCCAGCAGTGTCCCAGGGGGAGACTATGGCTACACCTTC.

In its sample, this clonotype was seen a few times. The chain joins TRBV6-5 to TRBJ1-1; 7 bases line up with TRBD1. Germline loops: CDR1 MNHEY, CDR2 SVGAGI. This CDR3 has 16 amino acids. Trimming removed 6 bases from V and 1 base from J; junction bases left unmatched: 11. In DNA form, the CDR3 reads TGTGCCAGCAGCTCCCACAGGGGAAAGGGGAACACTGAAGCTTTCTTT. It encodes CASSSHRGKGNTEAFF.

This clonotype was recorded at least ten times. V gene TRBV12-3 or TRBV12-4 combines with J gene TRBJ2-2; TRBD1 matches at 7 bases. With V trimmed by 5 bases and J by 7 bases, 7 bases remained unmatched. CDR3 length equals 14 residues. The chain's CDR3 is CASSPGTVGGELFF. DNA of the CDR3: TGTGCCAGCAGTCCCGGGACAGTTGGCGGGGAGCTGTTTTTT.

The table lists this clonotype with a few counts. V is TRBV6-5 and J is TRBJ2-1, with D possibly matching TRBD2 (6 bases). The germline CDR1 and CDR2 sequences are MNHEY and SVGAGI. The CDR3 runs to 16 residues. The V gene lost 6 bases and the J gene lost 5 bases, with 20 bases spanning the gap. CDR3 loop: CASSFGGLTPDNEQFF. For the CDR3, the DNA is TGTGCCAGCAGCTTCGGAGGGCTAACACCTGACAATGAGCAGTTCTTC.

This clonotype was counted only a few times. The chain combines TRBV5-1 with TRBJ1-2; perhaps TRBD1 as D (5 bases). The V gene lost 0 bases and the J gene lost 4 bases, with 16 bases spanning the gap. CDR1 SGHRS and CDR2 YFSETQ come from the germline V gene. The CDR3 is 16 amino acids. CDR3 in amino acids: CASSLEAGRGIYGYTF. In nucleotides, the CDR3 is TGCGCCAGCAGCTTGGAGGCAGGGAGAGGTATCTATGGCTACACCTTC.

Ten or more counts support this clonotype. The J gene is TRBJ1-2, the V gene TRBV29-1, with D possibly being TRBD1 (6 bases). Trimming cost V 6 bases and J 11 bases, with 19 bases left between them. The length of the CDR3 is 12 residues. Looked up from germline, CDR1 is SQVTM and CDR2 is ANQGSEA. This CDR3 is CSVPDRFLTYTF. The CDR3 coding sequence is TGCAGCGTACCCGACAGGTTCCTAACTTACACCTTC.

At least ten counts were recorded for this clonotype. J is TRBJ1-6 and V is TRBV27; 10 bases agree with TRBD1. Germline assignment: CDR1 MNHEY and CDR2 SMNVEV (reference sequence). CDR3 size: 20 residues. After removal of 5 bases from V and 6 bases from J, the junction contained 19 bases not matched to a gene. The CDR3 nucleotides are TGTGCCAGCAGTCCCTTTGCGGGACAGGGGAGTTTTGCCCCTAATTCACCCCTCCACTTT. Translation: CASSPFAGQGSFAPNSPLHF.

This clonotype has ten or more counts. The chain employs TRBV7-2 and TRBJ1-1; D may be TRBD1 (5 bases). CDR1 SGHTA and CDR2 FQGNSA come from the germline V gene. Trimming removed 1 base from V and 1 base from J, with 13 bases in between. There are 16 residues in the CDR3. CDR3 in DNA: TGTGCCAGCAGCTTAGGGGGCGCGGGCTCGAACACTGAAGCTTTCTTT. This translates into CASSLGGAGSNTEAFF. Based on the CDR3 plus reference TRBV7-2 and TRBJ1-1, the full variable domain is GAGVSQSPSNKVTEKGKDVELRCDPISGHTALYWYRQSLGQGLEFLIYFQGNSAPDKSGLPSDRFSAERTGGSVSTLTIQRTQQEDSAVYLCASSLGGAGSNTEAFFGQGTRLTVV.

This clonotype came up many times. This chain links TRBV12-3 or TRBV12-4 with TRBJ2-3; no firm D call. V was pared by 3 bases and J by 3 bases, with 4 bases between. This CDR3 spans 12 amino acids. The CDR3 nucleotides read TGTGCCAGCAGTTTCGGTACAGATACGCAGTATTTT. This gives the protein CASSFGTDTQYF.

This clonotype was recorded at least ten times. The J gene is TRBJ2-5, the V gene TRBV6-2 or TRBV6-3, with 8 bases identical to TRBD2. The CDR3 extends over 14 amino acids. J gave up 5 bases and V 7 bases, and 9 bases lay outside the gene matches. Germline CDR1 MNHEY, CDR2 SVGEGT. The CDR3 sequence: CASKTSGGIETQYF. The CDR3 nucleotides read TGTGCCAGCAAAACTAGCGGAGGGATCGAGACCCAGTACTTC.

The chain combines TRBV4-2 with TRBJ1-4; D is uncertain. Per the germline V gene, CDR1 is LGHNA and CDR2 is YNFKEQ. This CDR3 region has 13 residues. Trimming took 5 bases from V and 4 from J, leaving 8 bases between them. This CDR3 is CASSLQYNEKLFF. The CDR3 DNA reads TGTGCCAGCAGCTTACAGTATAATGAAAAACTGTTTTTT.

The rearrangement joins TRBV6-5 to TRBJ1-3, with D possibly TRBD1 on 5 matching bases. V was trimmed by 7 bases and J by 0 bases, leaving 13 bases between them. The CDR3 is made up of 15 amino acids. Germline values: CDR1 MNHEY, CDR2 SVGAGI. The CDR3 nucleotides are TGTGCCAGCACCAGGGACCCTGTCTCTGGAAACACCATATATTTT. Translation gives CASTRDPVSGNTIYF.

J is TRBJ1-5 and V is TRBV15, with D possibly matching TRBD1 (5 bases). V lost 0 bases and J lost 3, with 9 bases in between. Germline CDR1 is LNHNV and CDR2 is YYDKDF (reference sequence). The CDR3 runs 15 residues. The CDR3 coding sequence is TGTGCCACCAGCAGAGAGGGACGGTACAATCAGCCCCAGCATTTT. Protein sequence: CATSREGRYNQPQHF.

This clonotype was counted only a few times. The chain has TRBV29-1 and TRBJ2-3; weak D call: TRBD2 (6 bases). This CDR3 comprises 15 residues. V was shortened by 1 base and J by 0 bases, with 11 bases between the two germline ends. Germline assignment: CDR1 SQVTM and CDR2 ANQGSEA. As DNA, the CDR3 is TGCAGCGTTGAAGGGGGCGGGACCAGCACAGATACGCAGTATTTT. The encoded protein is CSVEGGGTSTDTQYF.

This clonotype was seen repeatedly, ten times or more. CDR3 loop: CASSLWGRRIMQETQYF. CDR3 DNA sequence: TGTGCCAGCAGCTTATGGGGACGGAGGATCATGCAAGAGACCCAGTACTTC. The J gene is TRBJ2-5, the V gene TRBV7-2, with D possibly called TRBD1 or TRBD2 (5 bases each). Per the germline V gene, CDR1 is SGHTA and CDR2 is FQGNSA. The CDR3 contains 17 residues. The V and J ends lost 2 bases and 2 bases respectively, with 18 bases between them.

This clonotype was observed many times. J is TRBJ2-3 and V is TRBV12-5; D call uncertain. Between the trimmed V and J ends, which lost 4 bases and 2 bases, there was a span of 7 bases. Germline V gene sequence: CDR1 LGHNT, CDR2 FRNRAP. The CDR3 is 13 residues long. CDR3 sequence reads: CASGSFNTDTQYF. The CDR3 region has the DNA TGTGCTAGTGGTTCCTTCAACACAGATACGCAGTATTTT. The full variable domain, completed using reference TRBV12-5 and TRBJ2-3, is DARVTQTPRHKVTEMGQEVTMRCQPILGHNTVFWYRQTMMQGLELLAYFRNRAPLDDSGMPKDRFSAEMPDATLATLKIQPSEPRDSAVYFCASGSFNTDTQYFGPGTRLTVL.

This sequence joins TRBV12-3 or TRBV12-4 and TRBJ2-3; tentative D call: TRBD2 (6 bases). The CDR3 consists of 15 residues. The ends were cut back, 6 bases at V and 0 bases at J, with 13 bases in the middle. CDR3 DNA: TGTGCCAGCAGCCATACTAGCCACAGCACAGATACGCAGTATTTT. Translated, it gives CASSHTSHSTDTQYF.

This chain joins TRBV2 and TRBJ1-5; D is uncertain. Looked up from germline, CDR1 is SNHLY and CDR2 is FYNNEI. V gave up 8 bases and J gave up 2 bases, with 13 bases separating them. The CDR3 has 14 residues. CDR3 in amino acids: CASRFDRGNQPQHF. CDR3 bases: TGTGCCAGCCGCTTCGACCGGGGCAATCAGCCCCAGCATTTT.

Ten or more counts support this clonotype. The CDR3 nucleotides are TGTGCCAGCAGCCAAGATCGAAAGGGACTAGCGTTCTACGAGCAGTACTTC. It is translated as CASSQDRKGLAFYEQYF. V usage is TRBV4-2 and J usage is TRBJ2-7; 10 bases are shared with TRBD2. Germline V gene sequence: CDR1 LGHNA, CDR2 YNFKEQ. With 0 bases clipped from V and 3 bases from J, the junction kept 8 bases outside the gene matches. The CDR3 runs 17 residues.

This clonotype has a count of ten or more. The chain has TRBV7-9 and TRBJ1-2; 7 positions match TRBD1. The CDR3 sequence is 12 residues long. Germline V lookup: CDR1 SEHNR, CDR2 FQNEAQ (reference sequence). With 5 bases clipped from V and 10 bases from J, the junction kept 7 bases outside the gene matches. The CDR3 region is CASSGQEHDYTF. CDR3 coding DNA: TGTGCCAGCAGCGGACAGGAACATGACTACACCTTC.

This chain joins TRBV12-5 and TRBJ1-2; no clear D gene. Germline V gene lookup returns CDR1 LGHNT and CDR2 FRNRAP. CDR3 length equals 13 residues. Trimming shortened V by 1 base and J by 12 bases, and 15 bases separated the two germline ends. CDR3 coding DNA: TGTGCTAGTGGTTTGGCAAGCCAGGCGCCGAACACCTTC. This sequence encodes CASGLASQAPNTF. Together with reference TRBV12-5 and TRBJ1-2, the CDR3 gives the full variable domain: DARVTQTPRHKVTEMGQEVTMRCQPILGHNTVFWYRQTMMQGLELLAYFRNRAPLDDSGMPKDRFSAEMPDATLATLKIQPSEPRDSAVYFCASGLASQAPNTFGSGTRLTVV.

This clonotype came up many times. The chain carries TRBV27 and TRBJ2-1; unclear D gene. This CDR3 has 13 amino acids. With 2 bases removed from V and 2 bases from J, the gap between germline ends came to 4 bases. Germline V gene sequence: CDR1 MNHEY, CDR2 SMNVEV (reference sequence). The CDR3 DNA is TGTGCCAGCAGTTTAGGTGCCTACAATGAGCAGTTCTTC. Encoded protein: CASSLGAYNEQFF.

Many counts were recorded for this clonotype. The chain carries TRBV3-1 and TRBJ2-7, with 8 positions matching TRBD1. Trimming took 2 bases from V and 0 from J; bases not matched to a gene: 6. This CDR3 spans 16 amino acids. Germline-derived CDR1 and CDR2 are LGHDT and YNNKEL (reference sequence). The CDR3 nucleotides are TGTGCCAGCAGCCAAACACGGACAGGGCACTCCTACGAGCAGTACTTC. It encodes CASSQTRTGHSYEQYF.

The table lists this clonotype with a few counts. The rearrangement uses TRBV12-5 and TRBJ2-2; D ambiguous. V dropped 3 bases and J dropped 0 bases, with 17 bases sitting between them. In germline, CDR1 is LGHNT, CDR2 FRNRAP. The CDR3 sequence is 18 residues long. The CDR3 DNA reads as TGTGCTAGTGGTTTTTCTCCGACGGCCGCTTCGAACACCGGGGAGCTGTTTTTT. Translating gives CASGFSPTAASNTGELFF.

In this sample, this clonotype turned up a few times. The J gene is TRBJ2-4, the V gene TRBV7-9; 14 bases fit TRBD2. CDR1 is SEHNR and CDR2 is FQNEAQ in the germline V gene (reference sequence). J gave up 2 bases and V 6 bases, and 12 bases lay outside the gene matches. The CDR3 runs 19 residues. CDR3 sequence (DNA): TGTGCCAGCAGTCCTTTGGGACTAGCGGGAGTCCTTTCCAAAAACATTCAGTACTTC. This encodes CASSPLGLAGVLSKNIQYF.